This T cell receptor (beta chain) was sequenced for a study of human T cells and chemical hapten exposure. Study observations and caveats: A positive correlation with patch test score was found for PT1 expanded TCR counts.

Deletions cut 1 base from V and 6 bases from J, with 6 bases between. The CDR3 is made up of 13 amino acids. Germline V gene lookup returns CDR1 SGHVS and CDR2 FNYEAQ. The sample holds a few counts of this clonotype. The antigen remains undetermined. Per the original methods: A per-sample median of roughly 96,000 TCRs was observed, with counts ranging from roughly 23,224 to 750,000. TCRdb itself ran the RACE reads through MiXCR, one entry per CDR3 protein. TCRdb, rather than the study authors, made the V and J calls. The sample has about 380,000 distinct CDR3 sequences; over 6% are singletons. Time point defined: patch test 2, 6 weeks after DPC sensitization. Treatment of the sample: therapeutic diphenylcyclopropenone sensitization with weekly scalp DPC.

The chain couples TRBV7-6 to TRBJ2-2; D remains ambiguous. The clonotype originates from a woman in her late teens or twenties with alopecia areata. Some clones in this sample may be carry-over from other donors' samples. This specimen consisted of whole blood, obtained in connection with sensitization to the hapten diphenylcyclopropenone (DPC). CDR3 residues: CASSLEWSGELFF. CDR3 DNA: TGTGCCAGCAGCTTAGAGTGGTCCGGGGAGCTGTTTTTT.